This T cell receptor beta chain originates from a study of blood T cells in healthy people across ages. In germline, CDR1 is MGHDK, CDR2 SYGVNS. CDR3 length equals 15 residues. V was cut by 1 base and J by 8 bases, with 12 bases left in between. PCR was performed a second time for about 6 to 12 cycles using a sample-barcoded 5' primer and a J-beta primer mix. TCRdb reprocessed the 5' RACE reads with MiXCR, giving one entry per CDR3 protein. The sample shows over a million distinct CDR3 sequences, 55% to 75% of them seen only once. In its sample, this clonotype was seen a few times. This TCR was sampled from a man younger than 30 in good health. The sample comprised blood. The J gene is TRBJ1-6, the V gene TRBV25-1; D unclear. The DNA for the CDR3 is TGTGCCAGCAGTGAATGGCAGGTACCCGATTCACCCCTCCACTTT. This gives the protein CASSEWQVPDSPLHF.